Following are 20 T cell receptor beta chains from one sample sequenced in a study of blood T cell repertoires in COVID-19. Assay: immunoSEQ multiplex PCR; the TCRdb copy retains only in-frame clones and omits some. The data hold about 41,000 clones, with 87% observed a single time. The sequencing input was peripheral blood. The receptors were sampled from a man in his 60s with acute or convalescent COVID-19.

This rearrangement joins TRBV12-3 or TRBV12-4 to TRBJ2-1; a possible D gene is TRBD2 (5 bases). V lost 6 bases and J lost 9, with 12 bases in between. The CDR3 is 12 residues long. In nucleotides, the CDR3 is TGTGCCAGCAGACCAGGACTGGGTGAGCAGTTCTTC. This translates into CASRPGLGEQFF.

The CDR3 nucleotides are TGTGCTAGTGGTTTGTTTGCAGGCAATAGCAATCAGCCCCAGCATTTT. It yields the protein CASGLFAGNSNQPQHF. The chain links TRBV12-5 to TRBJ1-5, with D uncertain. This CDR3 region has 16 residues. Germline lookup yields CDR1 LGHNT and CDR2 FRNRAP. V was clipped by 2 bases and J by 0 bases, with 11 bases between them.

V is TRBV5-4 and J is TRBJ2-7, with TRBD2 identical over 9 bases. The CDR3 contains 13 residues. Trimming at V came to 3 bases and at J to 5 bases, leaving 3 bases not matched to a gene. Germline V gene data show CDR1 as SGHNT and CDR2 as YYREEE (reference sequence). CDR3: CASSSAGGDEQYF. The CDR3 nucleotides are TGTGCCAGCAGCTCGGCGGGGGGGGACGAGCAGTACTTC.

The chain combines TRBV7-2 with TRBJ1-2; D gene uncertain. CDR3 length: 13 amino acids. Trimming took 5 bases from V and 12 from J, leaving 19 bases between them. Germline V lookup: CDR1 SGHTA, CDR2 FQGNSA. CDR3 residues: CASSPVETFRNTF. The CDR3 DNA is TGTGCCAGCAGCCCAGTAGAGACTTTTCGGAACACCTTC.

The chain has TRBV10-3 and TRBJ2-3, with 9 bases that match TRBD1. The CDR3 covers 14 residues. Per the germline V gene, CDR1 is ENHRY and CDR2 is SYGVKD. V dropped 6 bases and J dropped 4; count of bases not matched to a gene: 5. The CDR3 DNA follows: TGTGCCATCAGACCGGGACAGGGTGCAGATACGCAGTATTTT. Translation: CAIRPGQGADTQYF.

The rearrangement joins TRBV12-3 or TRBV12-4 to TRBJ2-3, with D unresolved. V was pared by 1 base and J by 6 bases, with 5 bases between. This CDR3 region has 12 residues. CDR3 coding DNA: TGTGCCAGCAGTTTAGTCGGGGATACGCAGTATTTT. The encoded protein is CASSLVGDTQYF.

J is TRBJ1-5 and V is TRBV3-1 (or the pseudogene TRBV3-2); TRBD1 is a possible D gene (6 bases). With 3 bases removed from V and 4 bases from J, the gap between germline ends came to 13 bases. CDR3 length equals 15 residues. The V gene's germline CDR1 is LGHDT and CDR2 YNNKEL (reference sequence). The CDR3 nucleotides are TGTGCCAGCAGCCATACCAACAGGGAAAATCAGCCCCAGCATTTT. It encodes CASSHTNRENQPQHF.

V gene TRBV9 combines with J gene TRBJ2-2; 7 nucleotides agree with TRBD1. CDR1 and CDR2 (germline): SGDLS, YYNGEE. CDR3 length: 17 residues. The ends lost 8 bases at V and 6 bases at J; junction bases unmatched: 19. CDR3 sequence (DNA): TGTGCCAGTAGACCCGGGACAGCAATAACGGAGGCCGGGGAGCTGTTTTTT. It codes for CASRPGTAITEAGELFF.

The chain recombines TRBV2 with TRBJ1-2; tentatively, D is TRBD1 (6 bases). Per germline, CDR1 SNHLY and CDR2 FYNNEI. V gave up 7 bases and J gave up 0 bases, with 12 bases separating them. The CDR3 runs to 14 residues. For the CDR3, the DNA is TGTGCCAGCAATGACAGGTTAGCTAACTATGGCTACACCTTC. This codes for CASNDRLANYGYTF.

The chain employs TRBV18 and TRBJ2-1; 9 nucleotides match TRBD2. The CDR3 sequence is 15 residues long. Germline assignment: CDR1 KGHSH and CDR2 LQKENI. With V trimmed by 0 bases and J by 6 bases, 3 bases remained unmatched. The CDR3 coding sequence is TGTGCCAGCTCACCACCCGGCGGGGGGGGCAATGAGCAGTTCTTC. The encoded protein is CASSPPGGGGNEQFF.

The CDR3 loop is CASSPDGSARTDTQYF. CDR3 DNA: TGCGCCAGCAGCCCAGACGGGAGCGCTCGCACAGATACGCAGTATTTT. The gene calls are TRBV5-1 and TRBJ2-3; a weak D match, TRBD2 (6 bases). In germline, CDR1 is SGHRS, CDR2 YFSETQ. There are 16 residues in the CDR3. V lost 4 bases, J lost 1 base, and 16 bases lay in between.

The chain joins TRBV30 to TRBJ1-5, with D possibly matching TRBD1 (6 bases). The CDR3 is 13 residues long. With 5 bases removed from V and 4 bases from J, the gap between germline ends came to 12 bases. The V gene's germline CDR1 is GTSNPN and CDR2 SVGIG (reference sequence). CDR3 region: CAWAQGPNQPQHF. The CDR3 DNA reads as TGTGCCTGGGCTCAGGGGCCTAATCAGCCCCAGCATTTT. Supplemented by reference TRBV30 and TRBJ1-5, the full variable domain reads SQTIHQWPATLVQPVGSPLSLECTVEGTSNPNLYWYRQAAGRGLQLLFYSVGIGQISSEVPQNLSASRPQDRQFILSSKKLLLSDSGFYLCAWAQGPNQPQHFGDGTRLSIL.

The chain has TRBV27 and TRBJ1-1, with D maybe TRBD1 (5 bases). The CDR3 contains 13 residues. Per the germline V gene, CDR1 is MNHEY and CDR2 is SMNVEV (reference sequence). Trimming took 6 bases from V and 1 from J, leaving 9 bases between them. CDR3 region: CASSLTANTEAFF. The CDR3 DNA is TGTGCCAGCAGCTTGACAGCGAACACTGAAGCTTTCTTT.

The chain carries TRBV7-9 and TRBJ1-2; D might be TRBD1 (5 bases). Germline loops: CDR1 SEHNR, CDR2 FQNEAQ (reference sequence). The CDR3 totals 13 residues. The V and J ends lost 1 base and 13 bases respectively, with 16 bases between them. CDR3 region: CASSLVGAWVVTF. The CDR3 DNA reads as TGTGCCAGCAGCTTAGTTGGGGCCTGGGTTGTCACCTTC.

The CDR3 protein is CASSSRRSSTGELFF. The DNA of the CDR3 is TGCGCCAGCAGCTCACGCCGTTCGAGCACCGGGGAGCTGTTTTTT. The chain carries TRBV5-1 and TRBJ2-2; D unclear. The germline CDR1 and CDR2 sequences are SGHRS and YFSETQ. The CDR3 consists of 15 residues. V shed 3 bases and J shed 4 bases, with 13 bases lying between them.

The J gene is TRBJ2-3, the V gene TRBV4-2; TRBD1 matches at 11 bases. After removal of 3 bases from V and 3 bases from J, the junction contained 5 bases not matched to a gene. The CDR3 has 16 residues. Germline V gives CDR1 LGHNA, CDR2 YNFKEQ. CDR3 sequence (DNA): TGTGCCAGCAGCCATGTTGGACAGGGGGCGACAGATACGCAGTATTTT. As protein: CASSHVGQGATDTQYF.

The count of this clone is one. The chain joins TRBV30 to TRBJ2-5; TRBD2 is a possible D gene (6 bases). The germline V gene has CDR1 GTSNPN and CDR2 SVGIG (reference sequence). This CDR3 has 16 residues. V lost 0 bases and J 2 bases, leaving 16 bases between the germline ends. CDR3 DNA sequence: TGTGCCTGGAGTGTAGGAGGGCGGGTGGGGCAAGAGACCCAGTACTTC. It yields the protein CAWSVGGRVGQETQYF. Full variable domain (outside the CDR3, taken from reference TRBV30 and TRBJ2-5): SQTIHQWPATLVQPVGSPLSLECTVEGTSNPNLYWYRQAAGRGLQLLFYSVGIGQISSEVPQNLSASRPQDRQFILSSKKLLLSDSGFYLCAWSVGGRVGQETQYFGPGTRLLVL.

CDR3 nucleotide sequence: TGTGCCAGCAGCCTTGGGGACAGCTACAATGAGCAGTTCTTC. It is translated as CASSLGDSYNEQFF. The chain recombines TRBV28 with TRBJ2-1, with 7 bases aligning to TRBD1. Germline-derived CDR1 and CDR2 are MDHEN and SYDVKM. The J segment lost 3 bases and the V segment lost 6 bases, leaving 5 bases of the junction unmatched. This CDR3 spans 14 amino acids.

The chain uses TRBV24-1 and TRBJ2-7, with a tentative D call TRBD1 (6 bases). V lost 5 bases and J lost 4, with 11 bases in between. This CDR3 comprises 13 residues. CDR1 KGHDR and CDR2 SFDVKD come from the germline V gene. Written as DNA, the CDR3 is TGTGCCACCAGTGTTACAGGGTCTTACGAGCAGTACTTC. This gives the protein CATSVTGSYEQYF.

The DNA of the CDR3 is TGTGCCAGCAGCTTATATCCCCTCGGAGCTAGCGGGGGCTCCTACGAGCAGTACTTC. Amino acid sequence: CASSLYPLGASGGSYEQYF. The chain joins TRBV7-2 to TRBJ2-7; 10 nucleotides align to TRBD2. The germline gives CDR1 SGHTA, CDR2 FQGNSA. J gave up 0 bases and V 2 bases, and 13 bases lay outside the gene matches. This CDR3 has 19 residues.